This T cell receptor beta chain derives from a study of PD-1 blockade in classical Hodgkin lymphoma. Background on the study: Once every 2 weeks, patients received intravenous nivolumab at 3 mg/kg.

V dropped 4 bases and J dropped 8; count of bases not matched to a gene: 7. This CDR3 region has 14 residues. Germline lookup yields CDR1 GTSNPN and CDR2 SVGIG (reference sequence). The time point: cycle 4 day 1 (C4D1), after more than five weeks of nivolumab. In every patient, relapse followed autologous stem cell transplantation, while exposure to brentuximab vedotin differed. Best responses included complete response and partial response; otherwise, the best response was progressive disease. Generated by immunoSEQ multiplex PCR, the TCRdb table keeps only in-frame clones and is missing some. The data hold tens of thousands of clones, with just over 90% observed a single time. Of note for this clone: Its antigen remains unidentified.

Whole-study findings and limits: The diversity seen at baseline in complete responders resembled that of newly diagnosed patients. Newly diagnosed patients were reported to exhibit reduced baseline TCR diversity relative to healthy donors.

Sequencing was performed on peripheral blood mononuclear cells (PBMCs), taken before the fourth cycle of nivolumab. This sequence originates from a human donor with classical Hodgkin lymphoma. V is TRBV30 and J is TRBJ2-2, with 10 positions matching TRBD2. As DNA, the CDR3 is TGTGCCTGGAAGTTCAGCGGGGGGGCTGGGGAGCTGTTTTTT. Amino acid sequence: CAWKFSGGAGELFF.